This T cell receptor (beta chain) was obtained from a study of tumor-infiltrating lymphocytes in primary liver carcinoma. Study information: Patients of both sexes were 30 to 69 years old. Staged T1-T3 N0M0, the tumors had sizes that ranged from about 4.2 to 11 cm across. Study-level findings and limits: Tumor-adjacent and tumor-blood pairs displayed less overlap than did pairs of tumor regions.

Concerning this clonotype: Its antigen is currently unknown.

Bulk tissue was left unsorted, and RNA and DNA were co-extracted from 20-30 mg of it. Surgical resection served as treatment for the primary liver carcinoma of these patients. There are 16 residues in the CDR3. Trimming took off 0 bases at V and 0 bases at J, with 10 bases between the two ends. Germline V CDR1 and CDR2: SGHRS, YFSETQ. A primer in the constant region served to generate TCR beta cDNA from 500 ng of total RNA. Three nested multiplex PCR rounds, a slightly modified ARM-PCR, produced the libraries for TCR beta. Use of TRBV1-TRBV30 forward primers with a C-beta reverse primer characterized the first two PCR rounds, which lasted about 10 cycles each. Each CDR3 protein gets one entry after TCRdb re-called the multiplex PCR reads with MiXCR. The sample holds about 100,000 distinct CDR3 sequences; around two thirds are singletons and the top ten take more than 10%.

Sequenced material: liver tumor tissue from sampling region 2. Subset meaning: tumor region T2, inferior pole. The sequence was collected from a woman aged 55-70 years with primary liver carcinoma and hepatitis B virus infection. The V call is TRBV5-1, the J call TRBJ1-3; D remains unclear. CDR3 in DNA: TGCGCCAGCAGCTTGGGAGAGACCTTCTCTGGAAACACCATATATTTT. Residues: CASSLGETFSGNTIYF.